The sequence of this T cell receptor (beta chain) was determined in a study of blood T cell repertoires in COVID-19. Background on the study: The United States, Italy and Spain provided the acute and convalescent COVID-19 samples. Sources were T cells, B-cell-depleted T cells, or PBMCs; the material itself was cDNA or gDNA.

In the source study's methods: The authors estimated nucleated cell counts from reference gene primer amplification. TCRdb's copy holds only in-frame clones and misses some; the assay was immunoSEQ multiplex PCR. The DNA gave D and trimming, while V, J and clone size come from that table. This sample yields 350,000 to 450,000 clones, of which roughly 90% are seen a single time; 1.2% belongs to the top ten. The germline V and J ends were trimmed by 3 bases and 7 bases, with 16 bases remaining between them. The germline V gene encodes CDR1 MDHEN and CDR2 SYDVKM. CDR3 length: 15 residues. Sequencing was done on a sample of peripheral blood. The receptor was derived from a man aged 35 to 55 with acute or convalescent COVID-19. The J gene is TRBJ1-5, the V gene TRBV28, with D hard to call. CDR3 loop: CASSFVSAGNQPQHF. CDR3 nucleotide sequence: TGTGCCAGCAGTTTTGTTTCCGCGGGGAACCAGCCCCAGCATTTT.